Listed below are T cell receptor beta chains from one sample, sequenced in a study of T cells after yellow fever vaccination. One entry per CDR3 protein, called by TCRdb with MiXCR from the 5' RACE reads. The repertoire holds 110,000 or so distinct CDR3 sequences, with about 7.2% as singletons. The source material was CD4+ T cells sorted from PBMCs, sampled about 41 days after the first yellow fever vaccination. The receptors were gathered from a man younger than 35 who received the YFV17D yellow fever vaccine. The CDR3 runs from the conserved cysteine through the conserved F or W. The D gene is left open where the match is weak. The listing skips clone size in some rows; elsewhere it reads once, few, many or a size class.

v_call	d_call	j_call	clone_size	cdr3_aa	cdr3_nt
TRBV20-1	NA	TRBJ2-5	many	CSARLTVQTQYF	TGCAGTGCACGCCTGACGGTGCAGACCCAGTACTTC
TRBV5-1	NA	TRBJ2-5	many	CASSLPEETQYF	TGCGCCAGCAGCTTGCCAGAAGAGACCCAGTACTTC
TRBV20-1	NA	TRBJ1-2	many	CSASLGGNYGYTF	TGCAGTGCTAGCCTGGGGGGTAACTATGGCTACACCTTC
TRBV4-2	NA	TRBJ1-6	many	CASSLEPNSPLHF	TGTGCCAGCAGTCTCGAACCCAATTCACCCCTCCACTTT
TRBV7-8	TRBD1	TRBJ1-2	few	CASSSQTGPYGYTF	TGTGCCAGCAGCTCACAGACAGGGCCCTATGGCTACACCTTC
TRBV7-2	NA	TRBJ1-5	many	CASSLGAGNRGDQPQHF	TGTGCCAGCAGCTTAGGGGCAGGGAATCGGGGGGATCAGCCCCAGCATTTT
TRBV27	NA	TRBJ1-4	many	CASSVSGAFHEKLFF	TGTGCCAGCAGCGTTTCGGGTGCTTTTCATGAAAAACTGTTTTTT
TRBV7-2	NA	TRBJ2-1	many	CASKWSRYNEQFF	TGTGCCAGCAAGTGGTCACGCTACAATGAGCAGTTCTTC
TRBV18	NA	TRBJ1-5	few	CASSPPGGSNQPQHF	TGTGCCAGCTCACCGCCGGGGGGTAGCAATCAGCCCCAGCATTTT
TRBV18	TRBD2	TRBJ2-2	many	CASSHGLAGNTGELFF	TGTGCCAGCTCACACGGACTAGCGGGTAACACCGGGGAGCTGTTTTTT
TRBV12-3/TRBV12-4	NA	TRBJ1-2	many	CASTLRGGGGYTF	TGTGCCAGCACCCTCCGAGGAGGCGGCGGCTACACCTTC
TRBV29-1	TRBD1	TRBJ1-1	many	CSVPNRGVNTEAFF	TGCAGCGTCCCCAACAGGGGGGTGAACACTGAAGCTTTCTTT
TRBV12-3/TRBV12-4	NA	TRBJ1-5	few	CASSRPLQPQHF	TGTGCCAGCAGTAGACCCCTTCAGCCCCAGCATTTT
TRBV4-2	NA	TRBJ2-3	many	CASSQSVLGTDTQYF	TGTGCCAGCAGCCAATCAGTACTTGGCACAGATACGCAGTATTTT
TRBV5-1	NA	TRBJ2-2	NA	CASSFVQNTGELFF	TGCGCCAGCAGCTTTGTGCAGAACACCGGGGAGCTGTTTTTT
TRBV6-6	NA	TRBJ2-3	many	CASSYAEGTQYF	TGTGCCAGCAGTTACGCCGAGGGTACGCAGTATTTT
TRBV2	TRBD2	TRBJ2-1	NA	CATWTSGDNEQFF	TGTGCCACCTGGACTAGCGGGGACAATGAGCAGTTCTTC
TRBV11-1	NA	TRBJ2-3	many	CASSLAGRGQGRDTQYF	TGTGCCAGCAGCTTAGCGGGACGCGGGCAGGGGCGGGATACGCAGTATTTT
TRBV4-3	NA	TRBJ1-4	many	CASSQGQGIEKLFF	TGCGCCAGCAGCCAAGGGCAGGGGATTGAAAAACTGTTTTTT
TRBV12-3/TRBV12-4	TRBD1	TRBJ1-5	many	CASSGTGWEPQHF	TGTGCCAGCAGTGGGACAGGGTGGGAGCCCCAGCATTTT
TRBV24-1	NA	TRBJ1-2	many	CATSDKRDNGYTF	TGTGCCACCAGTGATAAGAGGGATAATGGCTACACCTTC
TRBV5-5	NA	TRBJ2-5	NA	CASSLVWGAKETQYF	TGTGCCAGCAGCTTGGTGTGGGGGGCAAAAGAGACCCAGTACTTC
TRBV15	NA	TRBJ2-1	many	CATSRGSGSLYNEQFF	TGTGCCACCAGCAGAGGTAGCGGTTCCCTCTACAATGAGCAGTTCTTC
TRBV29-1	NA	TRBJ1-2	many	CSVKGFNYGYTF	TGCAGCGTTAAGGGGTTTAACTATGGCTACACCTTC
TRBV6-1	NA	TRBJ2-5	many	CASRLNRKSETQYF	TGTGCCAGCAGACTAAACCGAAAATCGGAGACCCAGTACTTC
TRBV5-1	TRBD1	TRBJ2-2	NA	CASSLRTGSPGELFF	TGCGCCAGCAGCTTGCGGACAGGGTCTCCCGGGGAGCTGTTTTTT
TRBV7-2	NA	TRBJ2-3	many	CASSLAKVDTQYF	TGTGCCAGCAGCTTAGCCAAGGTTGATACGCAGTATTTT
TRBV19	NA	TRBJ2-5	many	CASSIGRSSTGGAQYF	TGTGCCAGTAGTATAGGGCGAAGTTCGACAGGCGGGGCCCAGTACTTC
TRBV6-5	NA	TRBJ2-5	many	CASSYGNGAQETQYF	TGTGCCAGCAGTTACGGGAATGGGGCCCAAGAGACCCAGTACTTC
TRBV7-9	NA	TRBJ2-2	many	CASSLNLPGELFF	TGTGCCAGCAGCTTAAATCTTCCCGGGGAGCTGTTTTTT
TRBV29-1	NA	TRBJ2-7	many	CSVEDPGGSSYEQYF	TGCAGCGTTGAAGATCCCGGGGGAAGCTCCTACGAGCAGTACTTC
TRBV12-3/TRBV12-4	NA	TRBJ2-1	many	CASSFGRDNEQFF	TGTGCCAGCAGCTTCGGGCGAGACAATGAGCAGTTCTTC
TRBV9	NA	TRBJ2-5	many	CASSVGGEETQYF	TGTGCCAGCAGCGTAGGTGGGGAAGAGACCCAGTACTTC
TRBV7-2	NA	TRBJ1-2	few	CASSLAYSGARPYGYTF	TGTGCCAGCAGCTTAGCGTATTCGGGGGCCAGACCGTATGGCTACACCTTC
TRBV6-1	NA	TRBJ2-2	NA	CASPWGSGGELFF	TGTGCCAGCCCCTGGGGGTCCGGCGGGGAGCTGTTTTTT
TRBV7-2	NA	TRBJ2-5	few	CASSPGTTFETQYF	TGTGCCAGCAGCCCCGGGACAACCTTCGAGACCCAGTACTTC
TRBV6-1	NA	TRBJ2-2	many	CASEELLMTGELFF	TGTGCCAGCGAGGAGTTACTAATGACCGGGGAGCTGTTTTTT
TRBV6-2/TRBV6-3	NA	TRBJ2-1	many	CASRLAGGNEQFF	TGTGCCAGCAGACTCGCCGGAGGAAATGAGCAGTTCTTC
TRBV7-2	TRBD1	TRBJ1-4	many	CASRPRPPYRGDEKLFF	TGTGCCAGCAGGCCACGCCCTCCGTACAGGGGGGATGAAAAACTGTTTTTT
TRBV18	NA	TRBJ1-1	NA	CASSQGGLTEAFF	TGTGCCAGCTCACAGGGAGGGCTCACTGAAGCTTTCTTT
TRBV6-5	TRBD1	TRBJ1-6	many	CASRAGTGGLSPLHF	TGTGCCAGCAGAGCCGGGACAGGGGGTCTTTCACCCCTCCACTTT
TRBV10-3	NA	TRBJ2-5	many	CAIKMGDEETQYF	TGTGCCATCAAGATGGGGGACGAGGAGACCCAGTACTTC
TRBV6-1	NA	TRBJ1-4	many	CASSSGRRPNEKLFF	TGTGCCAGCAGCTCCGGACGGAGACCGAATGAAAAACTGTTTTTT
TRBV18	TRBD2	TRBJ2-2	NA	CASSRLGIAGINTGELFF	TGTGCCAGCTCACGTCTAGGAATAGCGGGAATAAACACCGGGGAGCTGTTTTTT
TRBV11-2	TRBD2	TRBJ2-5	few	CASSLEGSGGTHVETQYF	TGTGCCAGCAGCTTAGAAGGTAGCGGGGGCACCCATGTGGAGACCCAGTACTTC
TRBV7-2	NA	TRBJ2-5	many	CASSGRLQETQYF	TGTGCCAGCAGCGGACGGCTACAAGAGACCCAGTACTTC
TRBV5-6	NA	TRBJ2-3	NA	CASSLWRADTQYF	TGTGCCAGCAGCTTATGGCGGGCAGATACGCAGTATTTT
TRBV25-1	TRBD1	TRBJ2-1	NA	CASSVPTGGGEQFF	TGTGCCAGCAGTGTACCGACAGGGGGCGGTGAGCAGTTCTTC
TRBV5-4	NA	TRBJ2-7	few	CASSGRKGTSNYEQYF	TGTGCCAGCAGCGGCCGAAAGGGCACATCAAACTACGAGCAGTACTTC
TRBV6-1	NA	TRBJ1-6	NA	CASRNTGSSPLHF	TGTGCCAGCAGGAATACAGGGAGTTCACCCCTCCACTTT
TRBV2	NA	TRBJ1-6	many	CASRADGNSPLHF	TGTGCCAGCAGAGCCGACGGGAATTCACCCCTCCACTTT